This passage covers 18 T cell receptor beta chains from one sample sequenced in a study of monozygotic twins with inflammatory bowel disease. Using the 5' RACE reads, TCRdb records one entry per CDR3 protein without DNA. In all, the sample yields some 190,000 distinct CDR3 sequences. Sequenced sample: blood. These receptors were collected from a human donor with ulcerative colitis or Crohn's disease, or a healthy co-twin of an affected twin (not recorded which).

The chain joins TRBV7-9 to TRBJ2-3; no DNA is available, so the TRBD1 call from TCRdb remains unchecked. This CDR3 is built from 14 residues. Germline V gene sequence: CDR1 SEHNR, CDR2 FQNEAQ (reference sequence). The chain's CDR3 is CASSLSAGPDTQYF. The entire variable domain, with the rest obtained from reference TRBV7-9 and TRBJ2-3, is as follows: DTGVSQNPRHKITKRGQNVTFRCDPISEHNRLYWYRQTLGQGPEFLTYFQNEAQLEKSRLLSDRFSAERPKGSFSTLEIQRTEQGDSAMYLCASSLSAGPDTQYFGPGTRLTVL.

The chain joins TRBV6-5 to TRBJ1-1; TCRdb picks TRBD1, but there is no DNA to check that call. The V gene's germline CDR1 is MNHEY and CDR2 SVGAGI. This CDR3 region has 14 residues. The CDR3 reads CASSYLIGGLEAFF.

The chain links TRBV29-1 to TRBJ1-2; TCRdb designates TRBD1, a call that cannot be tested without DNA. The V gene's germline CDR1 is SQVTM and CDR2 ANQGSEA. The CDR3 loop spans 14 amino acids. The CDR3 is CSVEDPSDGYGYTF.

The genes are TRBV6-1 and TRBJ2-7; TCRdb's D call of TRBD1 is untestable without DNA. Germline V gives CDR1 MNHNS, CDR2 SASEGT. This CDR3 comprises 19 residues. Here the CDR3 reads CASSERVVDRARVEYEQYF.

This chain links TRBV20-1 with TRBJ2-3; TCRdb selects TRBD2, and the lack of DNA leaves this call unchecked. The CDR3 sequence is 14 residues long. CDR1 DFQATT and CDR2 SNEGSKA come from the germline V gene (reference sequence). CDR3 loop: CSLLGGSGTDTQYF.

This chain connects TRBV5-5 to TRBJ2-3; TCRdb calls TRBD2, which cannot be checked without DNA. The CDR3 runs to 12 residues. The V gene's germline CDR1 is SGHKS and CDR2 YYEKEE (reference sequence). CDR3 loop: CASSALQDTQYF.

J is TRBJ2-1 and V is TRBV18. Germline CDR1 is KGHSH and CDR2 is LQKENI. The CDR3 is made up of 15 amino acids. The CDR3 spells CASSPAGVFGNEQFF.

The chain has TRBV5-4 and TRBJ2-5. Germline CDR1 SGHNT, CDR2 YYREEE (reference sequence). The CDR3 totals 14 residues. CDR3 region: CASSLDGGSETQYF.

This chain links TRBV20-1 with TRBJ1-2; TCRdb proposes TRBD1, but this gene call is untestable without DNA. This CDR3 spans 16 amino acids. The V gene's germline CDR1 is DFQATT and CDR2 SNEGSKA (reference sequence). Here the CDR3 reads CSASFSRGQGGMSYTF.

This chain uses TRBV3-1 with TRBJ1-4; TCRdb picks TRBD1, but there is no DNA to check that call. Germline assignment: CDR1 LGHDT and CDR2 YNNKEL (reference sequence). This CDR3 is 14 amino acids long. CDR3: CASSPGGAYEKLFF.

The chain carries TRBV27 and TRBJ2-5. CDR1 MNHEY and CDR2 SMNVEV come from the germline V gene (reference sequence). CDR3 size: 13 residues. The CDR3 loop reads CASSFSLLETQYF.

The gene calls are TRBV20-1 and TRBJ2-6. The length of the CDR3 is 13 residues. Germline CDR1 is DFQATT and CDR2 is SNEGSKA (reference sequence). The CDR3: CSARFSGANVLTF.

This chain links TRBV20-1 with TRBJ1-1; TCRdb selects TRBD1, and the lack of DNA leaves this call unchecked. The CDR3 loop spans 14 amino acids. Germline CDR1 and CDR2: DFQATT and SNEGSKA (reference sequence). The CDR3 protein is CSCHKIGDTPEAFF.

The V and J genes are TRBV20-1 and TRBJ2-5; TCRdb's D gene call, TRBD2, goes unchecked for lack of DNA. The CDR3 loop spans 13 amino acids. Germline V gene lookup returns CDR1 DFQATT and CDR2 SNEGSKA (reference sequence). The CDR3 reads CSALVNLGETQYF.

This sequence joins TRBV12-3 or TRBV12-4 and TRBJ2-1; TCRdb picks TRBD1, but there is no DNA to check that call. The CDR3 consists of 15 residues. The CDR3 loop reads CASNPAGGYYNEQFF.

V and J are TRBV4-2 and TRBJ2-7; TCRdb outputs TRBD1, but without DNA this stays unchecked. The length of the CDR3 is 15 residues. CDR1 and CDR2 (germline): LGHNA, YNFKEQ. The CDR3 protein is CASTQDTQGAGEQYF.

V is TRBV6-5 and J is TRBJ2-5; with no DNA, the TCRdb D assignment of TRBD1 cannot be verified. Germline CDR1 reads MNHEY; CDR2 reads SVGAGI. The CDR3 has 16 amino acids. CDR3 region: CASSYPGTRVRETQYF.

The chain carries TRBV27 and TRBJ1-5; TCRdb calls TRBD1, which cannot be checked without DNA. CDR3 length: 15 amino acids. Germline V gene sequence: CDR1 MNHEY, CDR2 SMNVEV (reference sequence). The CDR3 sequence is CASSRGTGLNQPQHF.